The sequence of this T cell receptor (beta chain) was determined in a study of blood T cell repertoires in COVID-19. Study information: Symptom resolution, clearance, or two negative PCRs marked donors in Cohort 3 as recovered.

This CDR3 has 14 amino acids. The V gene lost 5 bases and the J gene lost 0 bases, with 8 bases spanning the gap. Germline lookup yields CDR1 MNHEY and CDR2 SMNVEV (reference sequence). Sequencing used immunoSEQ multiplex PCR; TCRdb keeps in-frame clones, though not all of them. Counted here are 200,000 to 250,000 clones, about nine tenths occurring once; the ten biggest clones make up around 7%. Only a few counts were recorded for this clone. Participants' reported clinical history set cohort assignment. This receptor was identified in a man aged 25 to 40 in a cohort exposed to, infected with or recovered from COVID-19 (not recorded which). V and J are TRBV27 and TRBJ1-3, with D possibly being TRBD1 (6 bases). Sequencing used PBMCs or T cells enriched from blood (not recorded which). This CDR3 reads CASSQGSSGNTIYF. The DNA of the CDR3 is TGTGCCAGCAGTCAGGGGTCCTCTGGAAACACCATATATTTT.